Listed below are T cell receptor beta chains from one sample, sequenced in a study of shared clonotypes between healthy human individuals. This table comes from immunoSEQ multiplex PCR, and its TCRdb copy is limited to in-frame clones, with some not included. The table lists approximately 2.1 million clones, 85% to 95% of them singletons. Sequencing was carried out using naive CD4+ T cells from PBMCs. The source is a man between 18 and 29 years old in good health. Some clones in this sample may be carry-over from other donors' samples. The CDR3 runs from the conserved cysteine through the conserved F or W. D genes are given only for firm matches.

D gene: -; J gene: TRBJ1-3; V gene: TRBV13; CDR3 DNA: TGTGCCAGCTACGACGGTTACTCTGGAAACACCATATATTTT; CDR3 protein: CASYDGYSGNTIYF
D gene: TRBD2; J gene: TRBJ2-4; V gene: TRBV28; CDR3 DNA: TGTGCCAGCAGTTTACTCCGTCCCGGGGCTAGCGGGATCCAAAACATTCAGTACTTC; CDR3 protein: CASSLLRPGASGIQNIQYF
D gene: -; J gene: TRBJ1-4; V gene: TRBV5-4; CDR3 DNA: TGTGCCAGCAGCTGGACTACAGATTTAAATGAAAAACTGTTTTTT; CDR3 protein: CASSWTTDLNEKLFF
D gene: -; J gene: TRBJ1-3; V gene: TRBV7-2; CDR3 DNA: TGTGCCAGCAGCTTGGGCCTCTCTGGAAACACCATATATTTT; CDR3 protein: CASSLGLSGNTIYF
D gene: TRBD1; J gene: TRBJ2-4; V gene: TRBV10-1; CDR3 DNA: TGCGCCAGCAGTGAGTCGAAGGGACAGGGTAACATTCAGTACTTC; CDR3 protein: CASSESKGQGNIQYF
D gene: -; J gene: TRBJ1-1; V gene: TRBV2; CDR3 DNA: TGTGCCAGCAGTGGGGGACTGATGAACACTGAAGCTTTCTTT; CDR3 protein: CASSGGLMNTEAFF
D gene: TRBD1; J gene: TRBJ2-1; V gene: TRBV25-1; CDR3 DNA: TGTGCCAGCTCAAGACAGGGGTCGGGCACCTACAATGAGCAGTTCTTC; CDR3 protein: CASSRQGSGTYNEQFF
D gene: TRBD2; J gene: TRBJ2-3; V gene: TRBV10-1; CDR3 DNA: TGCGCCAGCAGTGAGACGCTAGCGGGAGGGCCAAGCACAGATACGCAGTATTTT; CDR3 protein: CASSETLAGGPSTDTQYF
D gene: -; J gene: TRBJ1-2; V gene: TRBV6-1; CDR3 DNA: TGTGCCAGCAGTGAGAGGACCCGGGACCGTCAGACCTTC; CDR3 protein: CASSERTRDRQTF
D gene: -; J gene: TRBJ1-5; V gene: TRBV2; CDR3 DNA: TGTGCCAGCAGTGTTATGGCGGAACAGCCCCAGCATTTT; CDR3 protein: CASSVMAEQPQHF
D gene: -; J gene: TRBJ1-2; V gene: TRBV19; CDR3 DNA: TGTGCCAGTAGTATGTCCAGGGCTAGTAACTATGGCTACACCTTC; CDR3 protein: CASSMSRASNYGYTF
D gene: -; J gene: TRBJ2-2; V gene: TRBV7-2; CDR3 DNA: TGTGCCAGCAGCTTAACTAGGAGTTGGTCCGGGGAGCTGTTTTTT; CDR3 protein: CASSLTRSWSGELFF
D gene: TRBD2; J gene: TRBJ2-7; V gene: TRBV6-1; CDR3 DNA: TGTGCCAGCAGAGGGACTAGCGGTTACTACGAGCAGTACTTC; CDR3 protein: CASRGTSGYYEQYF